This TCR beta chain appears in the sequencing data of a study of blood T cell repertoires in COVID-19. The protocol was immunoSEQ multiplex PCR, while the TCRdb copy is restricted to in-frame clones and leaves out a portion. Of roughly 200,000 clones listed, roughly 86% are singletons. This clone occurred once. Trimming left V 2 bases short and J 7 bases short, with 7 bases between. Looked up from germline, CDR1 is SGHNT and CDR2 is YYREEE (reference sequence). CDR3 length: 13 amino acids. Sequenced: PBMCs or T cells enriched from blood (not recorded which). The J gene is TRBJ1-6, the V gene TRBV5-4; D gene unclear. The sequence was collected from a woman aged 40-49 years in a cohort exposed to, infected with or recovered from COVID-19 (not recorded which). The DNA of the CDR3 is TGTGCCAGCAGCTTTGAGAGAAATTCACCCCTCCACTTT. Translated: CASSFERNSPLHF. The full variable domain, in which reference TRBV5-4 and TRBJ1-6 provide the parts outside the CDR3, is ETGVTQSPTHLIKTRGQQVTLRCSSQSGHNTVSWYQQALGQGPQFIFQYYREEENGRGNFPPRFSGLQFPNYSSELNVNALELDDSALYLCASSFERNSPLHFGNGTRLTVT.